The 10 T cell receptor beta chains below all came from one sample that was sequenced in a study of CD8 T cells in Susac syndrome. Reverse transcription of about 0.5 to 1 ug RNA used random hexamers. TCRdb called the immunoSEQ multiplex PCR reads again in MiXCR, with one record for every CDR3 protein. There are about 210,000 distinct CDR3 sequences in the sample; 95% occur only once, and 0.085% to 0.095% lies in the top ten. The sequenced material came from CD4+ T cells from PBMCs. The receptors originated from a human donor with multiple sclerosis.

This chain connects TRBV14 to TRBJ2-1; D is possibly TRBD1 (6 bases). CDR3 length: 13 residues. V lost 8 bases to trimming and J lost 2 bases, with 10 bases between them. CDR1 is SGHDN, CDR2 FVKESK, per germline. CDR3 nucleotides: TGTGCCAGCGGGCAGGGGCCCTACAATGAGCAGTTCTTC. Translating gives CASGQGPYNEQFF.

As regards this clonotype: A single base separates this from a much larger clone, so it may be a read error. CDR3 nucleotide sequence: TGTGCCAGCAGCCCTAGCCCAGATACGCAGTATTTT. As protein: CASSPSPDTQYF. V is TRBV7-9 and J is TRBJ2-3; D possibly corresponds to TRBD2 (5 bases). Trimming removed 5 bases from V and 4 bases from J, with 7 bases in between. The CDR3 length is 12 residues. Germline CDR1 is SEHNR and CDR2 is FQNEAQ (reference sequence).

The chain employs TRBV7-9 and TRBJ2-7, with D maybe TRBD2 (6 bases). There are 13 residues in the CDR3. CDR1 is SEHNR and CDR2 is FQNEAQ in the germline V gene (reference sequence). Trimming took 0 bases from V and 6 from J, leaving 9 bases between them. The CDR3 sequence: CASSLAGAGEQYF. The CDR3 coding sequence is TGTGCCAGCAGCTTAGCGGGAGCGGGCGAGCAGTACTTC.

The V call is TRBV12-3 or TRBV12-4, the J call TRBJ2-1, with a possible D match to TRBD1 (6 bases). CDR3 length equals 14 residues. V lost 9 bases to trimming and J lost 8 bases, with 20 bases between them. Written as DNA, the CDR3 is TGTGCCAGTCTCAGGGACACCAAAGGGGATGAGCAGTTCTTC. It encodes CASLRDTKGDEQFF.

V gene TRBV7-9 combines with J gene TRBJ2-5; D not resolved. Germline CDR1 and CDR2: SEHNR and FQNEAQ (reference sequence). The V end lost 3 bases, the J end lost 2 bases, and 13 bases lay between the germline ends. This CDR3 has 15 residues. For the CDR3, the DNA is TGTGCCAGCAGCTTTCTACCAACAGCACAAGAGACCCAGTACTTC. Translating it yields CASSFLPTAQETQYF.

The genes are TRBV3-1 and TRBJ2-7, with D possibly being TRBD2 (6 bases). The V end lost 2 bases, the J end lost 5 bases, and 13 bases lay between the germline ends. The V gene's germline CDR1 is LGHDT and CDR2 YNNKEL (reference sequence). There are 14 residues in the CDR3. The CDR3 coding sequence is TGTGCCAGCAGCCAATTTCAAACTAGCAACGAGCAGTACTTC. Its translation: CASSQFQTSNEQYF.

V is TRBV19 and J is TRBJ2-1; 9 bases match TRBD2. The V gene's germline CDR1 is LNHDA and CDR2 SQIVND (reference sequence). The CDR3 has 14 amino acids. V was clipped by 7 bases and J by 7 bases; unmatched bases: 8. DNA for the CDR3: TGTGCCAGTACCCCCGGACTAGCGTGGAATGAGCAGTTCTTC. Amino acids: CASTPGLAWNEQFF.

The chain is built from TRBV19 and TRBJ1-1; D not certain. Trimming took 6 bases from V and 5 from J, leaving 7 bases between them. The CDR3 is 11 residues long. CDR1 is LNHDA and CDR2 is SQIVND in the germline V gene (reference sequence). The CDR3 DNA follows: TGTGCCAGTAGATTTTTGACTGAAGCTTTCTTT. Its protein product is CASRFLTEAFF.

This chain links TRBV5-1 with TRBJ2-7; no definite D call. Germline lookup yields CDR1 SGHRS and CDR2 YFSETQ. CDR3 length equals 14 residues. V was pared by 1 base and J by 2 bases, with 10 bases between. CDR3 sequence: CASSLFTDTYEQYF. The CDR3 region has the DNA TGCGCCAGCAGCTTGTTTACTGATACCTACGAGCAGTACTTC. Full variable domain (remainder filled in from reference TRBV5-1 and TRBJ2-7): KAGVTQTPRYLIKTRGQQVTLSCSPISGHRSVSWYQQTPGQGLQFLFEYFSETQRNKGNFPGRFSGRQFSNSRSEMNVSTLELGDSALYLCASSLFTDTYEQYFGPGTRLTVT.

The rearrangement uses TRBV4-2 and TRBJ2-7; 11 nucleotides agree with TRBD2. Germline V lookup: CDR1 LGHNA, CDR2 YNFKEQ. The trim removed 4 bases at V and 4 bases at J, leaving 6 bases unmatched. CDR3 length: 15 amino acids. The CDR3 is CASSLLTSGTYEQYF. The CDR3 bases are TGTGCCAGCAGCCTATTGACTAGCGGGACATACGAGCAGTACTTC.